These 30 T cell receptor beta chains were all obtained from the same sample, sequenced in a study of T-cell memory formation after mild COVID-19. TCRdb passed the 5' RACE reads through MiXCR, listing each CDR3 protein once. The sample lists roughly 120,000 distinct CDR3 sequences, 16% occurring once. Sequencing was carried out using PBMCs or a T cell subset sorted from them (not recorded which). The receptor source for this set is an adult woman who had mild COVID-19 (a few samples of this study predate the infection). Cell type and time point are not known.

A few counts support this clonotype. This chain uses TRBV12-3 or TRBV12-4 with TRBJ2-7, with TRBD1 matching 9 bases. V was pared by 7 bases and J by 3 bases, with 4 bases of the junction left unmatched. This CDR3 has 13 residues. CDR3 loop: CASNRQGGYEQYF. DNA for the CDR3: TGTGCCAGCAATAGACAGGGGGGCTACGAGCAGTACTTC.

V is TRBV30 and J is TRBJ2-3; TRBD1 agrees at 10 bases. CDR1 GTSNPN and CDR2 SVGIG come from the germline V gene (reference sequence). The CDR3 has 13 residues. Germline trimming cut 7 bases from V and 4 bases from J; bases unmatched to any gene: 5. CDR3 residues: CALMGTGADTQYF. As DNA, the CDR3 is TGTGCCTTGATGGGGACAGGGGCAGATACGCAGTATTTT.

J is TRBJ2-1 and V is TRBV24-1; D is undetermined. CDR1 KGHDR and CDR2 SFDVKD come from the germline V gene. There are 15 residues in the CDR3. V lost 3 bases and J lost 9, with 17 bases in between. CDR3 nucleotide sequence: TGTGCCACCAGTGATCCTCGGAAAGAGAAGGGTGAGCAGTTCTTC. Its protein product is CATSDPRKEKGEQFF.

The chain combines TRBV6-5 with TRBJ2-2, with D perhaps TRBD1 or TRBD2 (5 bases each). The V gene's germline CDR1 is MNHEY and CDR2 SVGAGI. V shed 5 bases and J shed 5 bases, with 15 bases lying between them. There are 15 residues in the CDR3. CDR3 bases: TGTGCCAGCAGTGAGGGACCAGCCGGGACCGGGGAGCTGTTTTTT. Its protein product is CASSEGPAGTGELFF.

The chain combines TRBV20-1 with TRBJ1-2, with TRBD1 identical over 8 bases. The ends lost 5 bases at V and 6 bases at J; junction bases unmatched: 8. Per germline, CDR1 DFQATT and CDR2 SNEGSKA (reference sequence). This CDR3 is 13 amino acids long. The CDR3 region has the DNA TGCAGTGCTCCCTGGACAGGGTCCCATGGCTACACCTTC. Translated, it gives CSAPWTGSHGYTF.

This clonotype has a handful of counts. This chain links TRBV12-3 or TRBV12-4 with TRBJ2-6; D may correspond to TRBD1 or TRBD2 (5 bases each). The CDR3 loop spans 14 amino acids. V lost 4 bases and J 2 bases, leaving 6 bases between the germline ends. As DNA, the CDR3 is TGTGCCAGCAGTTGGGGACCTGGGGCCAACGTCCTGACTTTC. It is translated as CASSWGPGANVLTF.

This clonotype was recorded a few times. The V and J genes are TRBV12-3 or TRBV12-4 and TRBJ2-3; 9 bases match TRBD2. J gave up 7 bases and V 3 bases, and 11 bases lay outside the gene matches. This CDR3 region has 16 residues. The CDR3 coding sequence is TGTGCCAGCAGTTTTTTGGGGGCGGGGGGGCGAAATACGCAGTATTTT. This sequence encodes CASSFLGAGGRNTQYF.

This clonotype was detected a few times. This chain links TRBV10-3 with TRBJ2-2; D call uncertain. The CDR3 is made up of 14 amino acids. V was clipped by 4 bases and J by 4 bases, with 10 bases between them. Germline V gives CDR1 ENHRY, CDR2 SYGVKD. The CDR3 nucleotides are TGTGCCATCAGTGGATCTGGAGCCACCGGGGAGCTGTTTTTT. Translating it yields CAISGSGATGELFF.

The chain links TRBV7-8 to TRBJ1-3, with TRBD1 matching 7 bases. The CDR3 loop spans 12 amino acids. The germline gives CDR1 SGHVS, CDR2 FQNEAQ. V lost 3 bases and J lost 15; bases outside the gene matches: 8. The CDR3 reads CASSLNRGIPYF. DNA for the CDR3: TGTGCCAGCAGCTTGAACAGGGGCATCCCATATTTT.

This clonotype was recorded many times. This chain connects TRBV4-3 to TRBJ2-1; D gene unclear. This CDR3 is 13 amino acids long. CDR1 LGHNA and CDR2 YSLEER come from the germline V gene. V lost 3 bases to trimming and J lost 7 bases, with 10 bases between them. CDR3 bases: TGCGCCAGCAGCCAGGTCCTTGAGAATGAGCAGTTCTTC. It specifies CASSQVLENEQFF.

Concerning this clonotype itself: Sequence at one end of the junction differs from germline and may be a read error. The CDR3 reads CPSSRTGGNQPQHF. The CDR3 bases are TGTCCCAGCAGTCGGACAGGGGGCAATCAGCCCCAGCATTTT. The chain carries TRBV12-3 or TRBV12-4 and TRBJ1-5; 9 positions match TRBD1. The CDR3 sequence is 14 residues long.

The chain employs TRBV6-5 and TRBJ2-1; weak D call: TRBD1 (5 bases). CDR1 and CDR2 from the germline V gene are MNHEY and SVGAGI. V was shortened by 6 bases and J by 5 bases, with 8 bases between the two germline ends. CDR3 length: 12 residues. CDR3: CASSPRDNEQFF. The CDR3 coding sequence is TGTGCCAGCAGCCCCAGGGACAATGAGCAGTTCTTC.

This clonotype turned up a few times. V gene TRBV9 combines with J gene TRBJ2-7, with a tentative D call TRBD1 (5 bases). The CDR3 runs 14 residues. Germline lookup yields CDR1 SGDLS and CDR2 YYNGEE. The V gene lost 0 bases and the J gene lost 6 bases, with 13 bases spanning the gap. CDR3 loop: CASSVEPKGSEQYF. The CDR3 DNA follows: TGTGCCAGCAGCGTAGAACCCAAGGGGTCCGAGCAGTACTTC.

The CDR3 protein is CASSRGTAANTEAFF. The CDR3 DNA reads TGCGCCAGCAGCCGAGGGACGGCAGCTAACACTGAAGCTTTCTTT. The chain joins TRBV4-1 to TRBJ1-1, with a weak D call TRBD1 (5 bases). This CDR3 region has 15 residues. Per germline, CDR1 MGHRA and CDR2 YSYEKL. The V end lost 4 bases, the J end lost 2 bases, and 14 bases lay between the germline ends.

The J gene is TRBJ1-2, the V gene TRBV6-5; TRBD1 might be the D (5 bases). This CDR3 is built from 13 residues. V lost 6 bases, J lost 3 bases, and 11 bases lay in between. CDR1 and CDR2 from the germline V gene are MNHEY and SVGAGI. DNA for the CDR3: TGTGCCAGCAGGGTCCCAGGGCACTATGGCTACACCTTC. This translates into CASRVPGHYGYTF.

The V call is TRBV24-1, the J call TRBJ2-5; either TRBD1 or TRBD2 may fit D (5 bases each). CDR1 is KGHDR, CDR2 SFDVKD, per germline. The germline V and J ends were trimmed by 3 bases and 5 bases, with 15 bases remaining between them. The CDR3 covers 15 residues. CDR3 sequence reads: CATSDPDDWGETQYF. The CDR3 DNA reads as TGTGCCACCAGTGATCCGGATGACTGGGGGGAGACCCAGTACTTC.

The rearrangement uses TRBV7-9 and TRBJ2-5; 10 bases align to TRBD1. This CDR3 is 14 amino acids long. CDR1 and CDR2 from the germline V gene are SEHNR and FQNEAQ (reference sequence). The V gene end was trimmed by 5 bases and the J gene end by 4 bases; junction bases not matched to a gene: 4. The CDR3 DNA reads TGTGCCAGCAGCGACGGGACAGGGGCAGAGACCCAGTACTTC. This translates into CASSDGTGAETQYF.

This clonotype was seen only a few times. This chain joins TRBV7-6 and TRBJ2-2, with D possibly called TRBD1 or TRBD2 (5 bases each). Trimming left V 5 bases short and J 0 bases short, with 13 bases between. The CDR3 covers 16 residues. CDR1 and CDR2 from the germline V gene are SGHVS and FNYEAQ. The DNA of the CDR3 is TGTGCCAGCAGCCCCCCGGGGCAGTCGAACACCGGGGAGCTGTTTTTT. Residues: CASSPPGQSNTGELFF.

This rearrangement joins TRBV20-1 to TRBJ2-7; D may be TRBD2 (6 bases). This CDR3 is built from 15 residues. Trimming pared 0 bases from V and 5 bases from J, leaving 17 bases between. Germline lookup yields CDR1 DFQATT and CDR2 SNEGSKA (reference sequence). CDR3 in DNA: TGCAGTGCTAGAGATGTCTCGAGGCCGGGAGACGAGCAGTACTTC. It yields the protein CSARDVSRPGDEQYF.

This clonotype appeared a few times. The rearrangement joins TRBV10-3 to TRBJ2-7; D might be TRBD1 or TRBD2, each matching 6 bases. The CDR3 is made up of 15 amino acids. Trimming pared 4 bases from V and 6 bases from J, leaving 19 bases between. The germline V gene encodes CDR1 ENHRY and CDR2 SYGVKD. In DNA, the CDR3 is TGTGCCATCAGTGTGTCGGAGAGGGGGGCAGGCGAGCAGTACTTC. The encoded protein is CAISVSERGAGEQYF.

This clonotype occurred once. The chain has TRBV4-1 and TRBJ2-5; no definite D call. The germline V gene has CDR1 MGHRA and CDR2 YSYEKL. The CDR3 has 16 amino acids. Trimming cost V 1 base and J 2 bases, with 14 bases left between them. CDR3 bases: TGCGCCAGCAGCCAAGTAGTTAGCAAGGGACAAGAGACCCAGTACTTC. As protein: CASSQVVSKGQETQYF.

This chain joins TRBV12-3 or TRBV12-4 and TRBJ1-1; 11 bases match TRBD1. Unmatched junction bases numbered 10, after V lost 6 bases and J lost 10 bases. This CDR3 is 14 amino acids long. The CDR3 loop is CASSWGTGGRSAFF. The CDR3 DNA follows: TGTGCCAGCAGCTGGGGGACAGGGGGAAGATCAGCTTTCTTT.

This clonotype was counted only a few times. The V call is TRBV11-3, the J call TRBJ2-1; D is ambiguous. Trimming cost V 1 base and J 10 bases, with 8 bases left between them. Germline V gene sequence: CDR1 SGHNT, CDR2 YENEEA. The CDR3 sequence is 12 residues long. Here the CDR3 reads CASSLVQSEQFF. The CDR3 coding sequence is TGTGCCAGCAGCTTAGTACAATCGGAGCAGTTCTTC.

CDR3 loop: CASSEEQDYTEAFF. DNA for the CDR3: TGTGCCAGCAGTGAAGAACAGGACTACACTGAAGCTTTCTTT. J is TRBJ1-1 and V is TRBV6-1; D is possibly TRBD1 (5 bases). Trimming pared 1 base from V and 3 bases from J, leaving 9 bases between. Germline CDR1 MNHNS, CDR2 SASEGT. CDR3 length: 14 residues.

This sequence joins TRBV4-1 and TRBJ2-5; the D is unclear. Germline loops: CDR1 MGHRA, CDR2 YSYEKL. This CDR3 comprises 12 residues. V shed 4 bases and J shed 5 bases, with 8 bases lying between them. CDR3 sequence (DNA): TGCGCCAGCAGCCGTTTAGGGGAGACCCAGTACTTC. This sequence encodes CASSRLGETQYF.

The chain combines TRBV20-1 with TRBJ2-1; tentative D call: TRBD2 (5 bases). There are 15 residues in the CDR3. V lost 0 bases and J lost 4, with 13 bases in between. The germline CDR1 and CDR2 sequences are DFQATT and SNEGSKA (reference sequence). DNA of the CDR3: TGCAGTGCTAGAGAGAGAGCGGACCTTTACAATGAGCAGTTCTTC. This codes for CSARERADLYNEQFF.

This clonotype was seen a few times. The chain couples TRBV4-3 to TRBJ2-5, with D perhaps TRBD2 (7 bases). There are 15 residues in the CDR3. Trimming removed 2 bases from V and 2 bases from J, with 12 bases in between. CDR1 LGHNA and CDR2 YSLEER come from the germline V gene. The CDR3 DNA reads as TGCGCCAGCAGCCAAAGGGGGAGGGGTCAAGAGACCCAGTACTTC. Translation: CASSQRGRGQETQYF.

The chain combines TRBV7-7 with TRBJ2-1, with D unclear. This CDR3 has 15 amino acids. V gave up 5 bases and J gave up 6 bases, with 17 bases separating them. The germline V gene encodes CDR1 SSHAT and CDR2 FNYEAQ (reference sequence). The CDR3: CASSPIMESSNEQFF. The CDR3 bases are TGTGCCAGCAGCCCGATCATGGAAAGTAGCAATGAGCAGTTCTTC.

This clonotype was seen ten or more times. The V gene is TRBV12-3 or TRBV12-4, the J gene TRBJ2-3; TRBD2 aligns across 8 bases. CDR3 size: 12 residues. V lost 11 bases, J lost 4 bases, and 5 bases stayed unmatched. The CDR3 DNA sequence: TGTGCCGTAAGCGGGAGCGCAGATACGCAGTATTTT. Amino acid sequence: CAVSGSADTQYF.

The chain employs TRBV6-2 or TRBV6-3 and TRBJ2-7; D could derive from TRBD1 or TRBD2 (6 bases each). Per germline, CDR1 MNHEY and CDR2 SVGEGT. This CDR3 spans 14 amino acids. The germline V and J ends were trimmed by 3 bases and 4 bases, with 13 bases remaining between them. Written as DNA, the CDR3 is TGTGCCAGCAGTTATCCGGGGGCCTCGTACGAGCAGTACTTC. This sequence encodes CASSYPGASYEQYF.